This T cell receptor beta chain derives from a study of Ad26.COV2.S vaccination and SARS-CoV-2 variants. Broader study findings: Researchers cautioned that TCR breadth and depth analyses may have underestimated total T cell responses.

The CDR3 is made up of 12 amino acids. Looked up from germline, CDR1 is SGHAT and CDR2 is FQNNGV. Assay: immunoSEQ multiplex PCR; the TCRdb copy retains only in-frame clones and omits some. There are just over 350,000 clones in the sample; about 90% occur only once, and about 3.8% lies in the top ten. As to this clone: Its antigen is not known. A junction end diverges from the germline sequence, so it may reflect a read error.

The sample consisted of peripheral blood, taken after recovery from COVID-19. The chain employs TRBV11-2 and TRBJ1-1; 7 bases are a match to TRBD1. The clonotype comes from a human donor who had recovered from COVID-19. CDR3 nucleotides: TGTGCCAGCAGCCACTATCAGGGGGAGTCGAACTTT. Amino acid sequence: CASSHYQGESNF.